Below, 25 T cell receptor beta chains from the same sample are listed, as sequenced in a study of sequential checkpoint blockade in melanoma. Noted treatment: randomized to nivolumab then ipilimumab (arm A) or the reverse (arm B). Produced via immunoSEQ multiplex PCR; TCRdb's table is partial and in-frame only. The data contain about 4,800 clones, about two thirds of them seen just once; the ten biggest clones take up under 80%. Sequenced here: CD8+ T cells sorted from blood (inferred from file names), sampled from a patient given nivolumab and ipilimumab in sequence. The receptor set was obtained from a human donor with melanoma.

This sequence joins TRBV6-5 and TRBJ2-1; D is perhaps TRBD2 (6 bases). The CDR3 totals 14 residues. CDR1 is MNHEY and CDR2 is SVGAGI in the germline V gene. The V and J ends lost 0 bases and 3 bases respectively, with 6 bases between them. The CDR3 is CASSYSSGYNEQFF. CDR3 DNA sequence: TGTGCCAGCAGTTACTCTAGCGGCTACAATGAGCAGTTCTTC.

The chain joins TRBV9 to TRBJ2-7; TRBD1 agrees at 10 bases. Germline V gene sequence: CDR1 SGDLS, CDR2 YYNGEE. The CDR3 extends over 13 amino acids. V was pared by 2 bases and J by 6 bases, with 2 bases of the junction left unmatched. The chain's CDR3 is CASSVTGGSEQYF. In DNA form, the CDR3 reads TGTGCCAGCAGCGTGACAGGGGGCAGCGAGCAGTACTTC.

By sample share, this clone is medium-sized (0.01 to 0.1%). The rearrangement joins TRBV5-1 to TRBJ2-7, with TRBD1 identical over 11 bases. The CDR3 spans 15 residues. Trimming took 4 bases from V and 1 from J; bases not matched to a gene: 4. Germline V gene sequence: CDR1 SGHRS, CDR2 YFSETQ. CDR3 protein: CASSPGTGGSYEQYF. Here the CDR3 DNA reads TGCGCCAGCAGCCCGGGGACAGGGGGATCCTACGAGCAGTACTTC. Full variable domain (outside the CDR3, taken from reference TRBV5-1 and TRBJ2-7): KAGVTQTPRYLIKTRGQQVTLSCSPISGHRSVSWYQQTPGQGLQFLFEYFSETQRNKGNFPGRFSGRQFSNSRSEMNVSTLELGDSALYLCASSPGTGGSYEQYFGPGTRLTVT.

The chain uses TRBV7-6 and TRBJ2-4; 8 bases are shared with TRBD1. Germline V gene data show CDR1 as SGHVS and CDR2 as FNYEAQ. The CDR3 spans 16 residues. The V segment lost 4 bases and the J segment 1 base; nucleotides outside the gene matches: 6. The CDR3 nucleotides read TGTGCCAGCAGCTCTCGGACAGGGCCCGCCAAAAACATTCAGTACTTC. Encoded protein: CASSSRTGPAKNIQYF.

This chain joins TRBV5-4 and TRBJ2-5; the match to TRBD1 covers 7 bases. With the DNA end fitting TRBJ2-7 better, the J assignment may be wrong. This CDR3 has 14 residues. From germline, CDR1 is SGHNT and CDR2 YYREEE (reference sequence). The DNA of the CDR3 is TGTGCCAGCAGCCCTGACAGGGAGACCTACGAGCAGTACTTC. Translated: CASSPDRETYEQYF.

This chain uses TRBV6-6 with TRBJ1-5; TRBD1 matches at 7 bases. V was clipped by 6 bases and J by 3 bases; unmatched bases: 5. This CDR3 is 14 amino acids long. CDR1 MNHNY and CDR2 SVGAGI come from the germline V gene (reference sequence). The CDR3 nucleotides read TGTGCCAGCAGCTCGACAGGGAACAATCAGCCCCAGCATTTT. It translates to CASSSTGNNQPQHF.

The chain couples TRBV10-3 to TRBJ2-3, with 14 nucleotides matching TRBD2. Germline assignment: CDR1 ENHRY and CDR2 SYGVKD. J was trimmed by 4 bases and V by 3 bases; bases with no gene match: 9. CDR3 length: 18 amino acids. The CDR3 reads CAISEVPGLAGVSDTQYF. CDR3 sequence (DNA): TGTGCCATCAGTGAAGTCCCGGGACTAGCGGGAGTTTCAGATACGCAGTATTTT.

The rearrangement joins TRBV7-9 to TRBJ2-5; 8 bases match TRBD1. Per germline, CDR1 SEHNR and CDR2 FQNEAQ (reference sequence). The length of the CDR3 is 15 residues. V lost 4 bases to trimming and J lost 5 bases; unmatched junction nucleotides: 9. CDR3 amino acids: CASSSPQGVLETQYF. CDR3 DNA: TGTGCCAGCAGCTCCCCACAGGGGGTTTTGGAGACCCAGTACTTC.

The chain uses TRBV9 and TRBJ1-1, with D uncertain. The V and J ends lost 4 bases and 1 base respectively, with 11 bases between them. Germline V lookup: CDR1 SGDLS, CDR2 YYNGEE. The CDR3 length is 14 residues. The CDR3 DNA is TGTGCCAGCAGCCCAGCGGGAGGGAACACTGAAGCTTTCTTT. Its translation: CASSPAGGNTEAFF.

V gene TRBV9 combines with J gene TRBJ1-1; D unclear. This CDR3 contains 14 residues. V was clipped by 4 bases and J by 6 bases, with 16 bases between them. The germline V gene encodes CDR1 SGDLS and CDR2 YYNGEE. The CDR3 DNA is TGTGCCAGCAGCCTAGGACGGACTAGCCCTGAAGCTTTCTTT. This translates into CASSLGRTSPEAFF. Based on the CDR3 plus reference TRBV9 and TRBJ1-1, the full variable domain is DSGVTQTPKHLITATGQRVTLRCSPRSGDLSVYWYQQSLDQGLQFLIQYYNGEERAKGNILERFSAQQFPDLHSELNLSSLELGDSALYFCASSLGRTSPEAFFGQGTRLTVV.

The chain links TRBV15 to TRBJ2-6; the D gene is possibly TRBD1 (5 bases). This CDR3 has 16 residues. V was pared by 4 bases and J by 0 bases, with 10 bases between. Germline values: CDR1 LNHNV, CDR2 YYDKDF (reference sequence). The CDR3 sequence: CATSNHTGSGANVLTF. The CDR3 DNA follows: TGTGCCACCAGCAACCATACAGGCTCTGGGGCCAACGTCCTGACTTTC.

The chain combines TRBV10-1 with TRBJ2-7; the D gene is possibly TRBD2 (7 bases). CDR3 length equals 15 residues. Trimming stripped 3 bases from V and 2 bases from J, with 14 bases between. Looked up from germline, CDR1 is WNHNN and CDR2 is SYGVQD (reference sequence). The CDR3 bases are TGCGCCAGCAGTGACCAGGCGGGGGCCCCCTACGAGCAGTACTTC. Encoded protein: CASSDQAGAPYEQYF.

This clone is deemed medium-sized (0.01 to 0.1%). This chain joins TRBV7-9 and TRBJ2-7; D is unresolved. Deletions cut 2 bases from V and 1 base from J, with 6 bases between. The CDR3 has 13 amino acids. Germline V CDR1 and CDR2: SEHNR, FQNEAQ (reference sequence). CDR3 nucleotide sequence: TGTGCCAGCAGCTTAACTCAATCCTACGAGCAGTACTTC. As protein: CASSLTQSYEQYF. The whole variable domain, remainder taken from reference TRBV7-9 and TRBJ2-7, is DTGVSQNPRHKITKRGQNVTFRCDPISEHNRLYWYRQTLGQGPEFLTYFQNEAQLEKSRLLSDRFSAERPKGSFSTLEIQRTEQGDSAMYLCASSLTQSYEQYFGPGTRLTVT.

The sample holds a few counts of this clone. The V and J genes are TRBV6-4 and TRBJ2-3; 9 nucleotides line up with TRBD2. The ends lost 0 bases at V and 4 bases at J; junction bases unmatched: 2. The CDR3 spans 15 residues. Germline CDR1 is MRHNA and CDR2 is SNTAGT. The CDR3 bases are TGTGCCAGCAGTGACTCGATAGCGGGAGCAGATACGCAGTATTTT. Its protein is CASSDSIAGADTQYF.

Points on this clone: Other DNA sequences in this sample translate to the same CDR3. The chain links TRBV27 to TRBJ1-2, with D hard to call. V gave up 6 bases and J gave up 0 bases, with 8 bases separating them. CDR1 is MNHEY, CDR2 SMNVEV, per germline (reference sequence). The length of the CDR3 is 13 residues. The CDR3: CASRSVTNYGYTF. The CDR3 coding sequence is TGTGCCAGCAGGTCCGTTACTAACTATGGCTACACCTTC.

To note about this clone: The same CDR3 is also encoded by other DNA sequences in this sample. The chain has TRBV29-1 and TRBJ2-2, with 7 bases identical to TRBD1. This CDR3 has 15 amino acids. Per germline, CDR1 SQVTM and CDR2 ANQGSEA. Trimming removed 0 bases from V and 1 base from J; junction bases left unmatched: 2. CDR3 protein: CSVEEDRRNTGELFF. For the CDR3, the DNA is TGCAGCGTTGAAGAGGACAGGAGGAACACCGGGGAGCTGTTTTTT.

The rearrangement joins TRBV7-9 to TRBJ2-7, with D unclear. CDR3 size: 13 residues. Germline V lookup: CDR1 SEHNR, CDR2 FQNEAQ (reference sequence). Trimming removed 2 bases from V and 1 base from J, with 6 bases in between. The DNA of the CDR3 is TGTGCCAGCAGCTTAACAGCATCCTACGAGCAGTACTTC. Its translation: CASSLTASYEQYF.

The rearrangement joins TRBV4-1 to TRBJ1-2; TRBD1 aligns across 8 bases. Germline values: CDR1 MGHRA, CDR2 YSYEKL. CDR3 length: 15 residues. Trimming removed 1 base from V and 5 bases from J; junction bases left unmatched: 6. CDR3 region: CASSQASGGDYGYTF. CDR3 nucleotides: TGCGCCAGCAGCCAAGCGTCAGGGGGCGATTATGGCTACACCTTC.

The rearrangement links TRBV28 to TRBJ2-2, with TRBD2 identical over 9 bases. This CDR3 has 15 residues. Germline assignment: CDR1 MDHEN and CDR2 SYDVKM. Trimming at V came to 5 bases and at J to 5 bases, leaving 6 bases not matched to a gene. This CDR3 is CASSGSGSRTGELFF. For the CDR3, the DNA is TGTGCCAGCAGTGGTAGCGGGAGTCGGACCGGGGAGCTGTTTTTT. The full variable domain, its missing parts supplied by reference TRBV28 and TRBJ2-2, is DVKVTQSSRYLVKRTGEKVFLECVQDMDHENMFWYRQDPGLGLRLIYFSYDVKMKEKGDIPEGYSVSREKKERFSLILESASTNQTSMYLCASSGSGSRTGELFFGEGSRLTVL.

CDR3 residues: CASSYSTDNEQFF. The CDR3 bases are TGTGCCAGCAGTTACTCTACGGACAATGAGCAGTTCTTC. The chain couples TRBV6-5 to TRBJ2-1; no firm D call. CDR1 and CDR2 from the germline V gene are MNHEY and SVGAGI. This CDR3 is built from 13 residues. V lost 0 bases, J lost 5 bases, and 5 bases lay in between.

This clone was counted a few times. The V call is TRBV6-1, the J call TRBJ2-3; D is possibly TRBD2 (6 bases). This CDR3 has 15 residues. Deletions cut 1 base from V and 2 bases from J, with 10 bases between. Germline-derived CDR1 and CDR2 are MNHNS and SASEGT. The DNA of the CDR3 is TGTGCCAGCAGTGAAGGGAGGGAAGCCACAGATACGCAGTATTTT. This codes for CASSEGREATDTQYF.

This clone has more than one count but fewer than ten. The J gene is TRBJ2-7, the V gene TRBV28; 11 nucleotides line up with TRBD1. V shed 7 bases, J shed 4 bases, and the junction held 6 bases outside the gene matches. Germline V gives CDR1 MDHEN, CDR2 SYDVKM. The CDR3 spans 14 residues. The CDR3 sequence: CASKIGTGGYEQYF. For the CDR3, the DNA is TGTGCCAGCAAGATCGGGACAGGGGGTTACGAGCAGTACTTC.

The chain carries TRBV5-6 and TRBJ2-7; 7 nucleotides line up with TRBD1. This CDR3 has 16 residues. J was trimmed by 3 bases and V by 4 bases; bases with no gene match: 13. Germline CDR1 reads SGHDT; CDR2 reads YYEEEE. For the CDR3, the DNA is TGTGCCAGCAGCCAAGATTCGTGGGCAGGGGGCTACGAGCAGTACTTC. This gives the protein CASSQDSWAGGYEQYF.

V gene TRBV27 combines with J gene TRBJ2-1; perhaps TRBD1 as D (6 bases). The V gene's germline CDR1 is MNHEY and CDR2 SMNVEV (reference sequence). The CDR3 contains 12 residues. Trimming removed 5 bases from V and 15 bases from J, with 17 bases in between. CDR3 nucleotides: TGTGCCAGCAGTGCTAACAGGGATACTTCGTTCTTC. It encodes CASSANRDTSFF.

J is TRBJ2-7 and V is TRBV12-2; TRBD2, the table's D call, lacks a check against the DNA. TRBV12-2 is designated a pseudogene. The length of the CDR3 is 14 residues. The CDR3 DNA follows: TGTGCAAGTCGCTTATCGGGGGGTTCCTACGAGCAGTACTTC. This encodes CASRLSGGSYEQYF.